This passage covers 26 T cell receptor beta chains from one sample sequenced in a study of blood T cell repertoires in COVID-19. The method was immunoSEQ multiplex PCR; TCRdb's version includes in-frame clones alone and lacks a portion of them. The table has approximately 170,000 clones, 89% seen once. Sequenced: PBMCs or T cells enriched from blood (not recorded which). The receptors were sampled from a woman under 30 who had recovered from COVID-19.

V and J are TRBV28 and TRBJ1-4, with D tentatively TRBD1 (5 bases). From germline, CDR1 is MDHEN and CDR2 SYDVKM. This CDR3 has 16 residues. V was trimmed by 3 bases and J by 0 bases, leaving 11 bases between them. In DNA, the CDR3 is TGTGCCAGCAGTTTCTTGACAGCCGCAACTAATGAAAAACTGTTTTTT. This codes for CASSFLTAATNEKLFF.

The rearrangement links TRBV10-3 to TRBJ2-3; 11 bases match TRBD2. After removal of 4 bases from V and 1 base from J, the junction contained 4 bases not matched to a gene. The CDR3 is 16 residues long. CDR1 is ENHRY and CDR2 is SYGVKD in the germline V gene. CDR3 loop: CAISAIAGGGTDTQYF. CDR3 DNA sequence: TGTGCCATCAGTGCCATAGCGGGGGGGGGCACAGATACGCAGTATTTT.

Comments on this clone: Other nucleotide sequences from this sample produce the same CDR3. The J gene is TRBJ1-5, the V gene TRBV2; D not certain. Germline loops: CDR1 SNHLY, CDR2 FYNNEI. The CDR3 is 14 amino acids. V lost 9 bases and J 0 bases, leaving 12 bases between the germline ends. This chain's CDR3 is CASSGGSSNQPQHF. DNA of the CDR3: TGTGCCAGTTCCGGAGGCAGTAGCAATCAGCCCCAGCATTTT. The full variable domain, in which reference TRBV2 and TRBJ1-5 provide the parts outside the CDR3, is EPEVTQTPSHQVTQMGQEVILRCVPISNHLYFYWYRQILGQKVEFLVSFYNNEISEKSEIFDDQFSVERPDGSNFTLKIRSTKLEDSAMYFCASSGGSSNQPQHFGDGTRLSIL.

The chain has TRBV19 and TRBJ2-5; 8 nucleotides match TRBD1. Losses at the gene ends were 7 bases for V and 0 bases for J; bases not matched to a gene: 4. CDR3 length: 14 residues. The germline CDR1 and CDR2 sequences are LNHDA and SQIVND (reference sequence). The CDR3 DNA follows: TGTGCCAGTAAAATGGGACAGGACCAAGAGACCCAGTACTTC. Its translation: CASKMGQDQETQYF.

The chain is built from TRBV25-1 and TRBJ1-6; D not certain. Trimming shortened V by 7 bases and J by 5 bases, and 6 bases separated the two germline ends. CDR1 is MGHDK and CDR2 is SYGVNS in the germline V gene. The CDR3 length is 12 residues. CDR3 sequence (DNA): TGTGCCAGCAAACCTAATAATTCACCCCTCCACTTT. Translating it yields CASKPNNSPLHF.

This chain joins TRBV5-5 and TRBJ2-1; D remains unclear. Trimming pared 4 bases from V and 0 bases from J, leaving 11 bases between. The germline V gene encodes CDR1 SGHKS and CDR2 YYEKEE (reference sequence). The CDR3 covers 15 residues. Here the CDR3 reads CASSGTFSSYNEQFF. CDR3 in DNA: TGTGCCAGCAGCGGCACGTTCAGCTCCTACAATGAGCAGTTCTTC.

The J gene is TRBJ1-1, the V gene TRBV20-1, with D tentatively TRBD1 (5 bases). This CDR3 is built from 11 residues. V lost 2 bases to trimming and J lost 7 bases, with 8 bases between them. From germline, CDR1 is DFQATT and CDR2 SNEGSKA (reference sequence). This chain's CDR3 is CSARRQSEAFF. The CDR3 region has the DNA TGCAGTGCTAGACGACAGAGTGAAGCTTTCTTT.

This rearrangement joins TRBV9 to TRBJ2-1; weak D call: TRBD1 (6 bases). CDR1 and CDR2 from the germline V gene are SGDLS and YYNGEE. Trimming took off 4 bases at V and 7 bases at J, with 18 bases between the two ends. The CDR3 is 15 residues long. The CDR3 DNA is TGTGCCAGCAGCCTCGAGCTGGGGGCTAGTAATGAGCAGTTCTTC. This sequence encodes CASSLELGASNEQFF.

The genes are TRBV10-2 and TRBJ2-3; 10 bases agree with TRBD2. The CDR3 totals 15 residues. V lost 8 bases to trimming and J lost 4 bases; unmatched junction nucleotides: 9. CDR1 and CDR2 (germline): WSHSY, SAAADI. The DNA for the CDR3 is TGCGCCAGCCTCCAGTCTAGCGGGAGCCCAGATACGCAGTATTTT. Protein: CASLQSSGSPDTQYF.

V usage is TRBV5-4 and J usage is TRBJ2-7; D call uncertain. The CDR3 spans 12 residues. V lost 5 bases and J 0 bases, leaving 6 bases between the germline ends. From germline, CDR1 is SGHNT and CDR2 YYREEE (reference sequence). The CDR3 loop reads CASSSSSYEQYF. DNA for the CDR3: TGTGCCAGCAGTTCCAGCTCCTACGAGCAGTACTTC.

To note about this clone: One junction end disagrees with the germline gene, perhaps due to a read error. This chain connects TRBV3-1 (or the pseudogene TRBV3-2) to TRBJ2-7; 13 positions match TRBD2. CDR1 is LGHDT and CDR2 is YNNKEL in the germline V gene (reference sequence). This CDR3 comprises 13 residues. The CDR3, as DNA: TGTGCCAGCAGCCAGAGGACTAGCGGGAGTACAACCTTC. Translation gives CASSQRTSGSTTF.

V usage is TRBV9 and J usage is TRBJ2-3, with 13 positions matching TRBD2. This CDR3 is 16 amino acids long. V lost 3 bases to trimming and J lost 2 bases; unmatched junction nucleotides: 3. The germline V gene encodes CDR1 SGDLS and CDR2 YYNGEE. The CDR3 spells CASSDGTSGTTDTQYF. The DNA for the CDR3 is TGTGCCAGCAGCGACGGGACTAGCGGGACCACAGATACGCAGTATTTT.

This clone was recorded many times. The V and J genes are TRBV7-9 and TRBJ2-1; 9 bases map to TRBD2. J gave up 6 bases and V 8 bases, and 11 bases lay outside the gene matches. This CDR3 is 15 amino acids long. Looked up from germline, CDR1 is SEHNR and CDR2 is FQNEAQ (reference sequence). This CDR3 reads CASELGGTSFNEQFF. In DNA, the CDR3 is TGTGCCAGCGAATTAGGTGGGACTAGCTTCAATGAGCAGTTCTTC. The full variable domain, completed using reference TRBV7-9 and TRBJ2-1, is DTGVSQNPRHKITKRGQNVTFRCDPISEHNRLYWYRQTLGQGPEFLTYFQNEAQLEKSRLLSDRFSAERPKGSFSTLEIQRTEQGDSAMYLCASELGGTSFNEQFFGPGTRLTVL.

As concerns this clone: Other DNA sequences in this specimen translate into the identical CDR3. This chain uses TRBV28 with TRBJ1-4, with a weak D call TRBD1 (5 bases). This CDR3 has 15 residues. Trimming shortened V by 5 bases and J by 0 bases, and 10 bases separated the two germline ends. Germline lookup yields CDR1 MDHEN and CDR2 SYDVKM. The CDR3 loop reads CASSTGGATNEKLFF. The CDR3 DNA sequence: TGTGCCAGCAGTACGGGGGGTGCAACTAATGAAAAACTGTTTTTT.

V usage is TRBV11-2 and J usage is TRBJ2-3; possibly TRBD2 for D (5 bases). This CDR3 contains 14 residues. Deletions cut 8 bases from V and 0 bases from J, with 12 bases between. Per the germline V gene, CDR1 is SGHAT and CDR2 is FQNNGV. The CDR3 DNA reads TGTGCCAGCTCGCGGGTCCTGAGCACAGATACGCAGTATTTT. It specifies CASSRVLSTDTQYF.

The rearrangement uses TRBV7-8 and TRBJ2-7; TRBD1 matches 8 bases. This CDR3 contains 15 residues. Per the germline V gene, CDR1 is SGHVS and CDR2 is FQNEAQ. Trimming took 2 bases from V and 0 from J; bases not matched to a gene: 3. The CDR3 region is CASSLIQGVSYEQYF. CDR3 DNA: TGTGCCAGCAGCTTAATACAGGGGGTCTCCTACGAGCAGTACTTC.

The CDR3 coding sequence is TGTGCCAGCAGTACAACTACCAATCAGCCCCAGCATTTT. It codes for CASSTTTNQPQHF. The rearrangement joins TRBV27 to TRBJ1-5; D remains unclear. Germline V gives CDR1 MNHEY, CDR2 SMNVEV (reference sequence). The ends were cut back, 5 bases at V and 3 bases at J, with 8 bases in the middle. This CDR3 is built from 13 residues.

The rearrangement links TRBV28 to TRBJ1-3, with TRBD1 matching over 7 bases. The V segment lost 4 bases and the J segment 0 bases; nucleotides outside the gene matches: 12. Germline assignment: CDR1 MDHEN and CDR2 SYDVKM. There are 18 residues in the CDR3. The CDR3 DNA reads TGTGCCAGCAGTTCTTCTTTTTCGGACAGGTTCTCTGGAAACACCATATATTTT. Its protein is CASSSSFSDRFSGNTIYF.

The rearrangement joins TRBV30 to TRBJ2-1, with 11 nucleotides matching TRBD2. CDR1 is GTSNPN and CDR2 is SVGIG in the germline V gene (reference sequence). There are 17 residues in the CDR3. The V gene end was trimmed by 5 bases and the J gene end by 5 bases; junction bases not matched to a gene: 14. The CDR3 DNA sequence: TGTGCCTGGGGGAACTCCCTCTCGACTAGCGGGGACAATGAGCAGTTCTTC. Translation: CAWGNSLSTSGDNEQFF.

This chain joins TRBV29-1 and TRBJ1-2; D not certain. The CDR3 runs to 13 residues. V was pared by 3 bases and J by 0 bases, with 8 bases between. The V gene's germline CDR1 is SQVTM and CDR2 ANQGSEA. The chain's CDR3 is CSVEVETNYGYTF. The CDR3 DNA follows: TGCAGCGTTGAGGTAGAGACTAACTATGGCTACACCTTC. The full variable domain, in which reference TRBV29-1 and TRBJ1-2 provide the parts outside the CDR3, is SAVISQKPSRDICQRGTSLTIQCQVDSQVTMMFWYRQQPGQSLTLIATANQGSEATYESGFVIDKFPISRPNLTFSTLTVSNMSPEDSSIYLCSVEVETNYGYTFGSGTRLTVV.

The genes are TRBV15 and TRBJ2-6; perhaps TRBD1 as D (5 bases). CDR3 size: 15 residues. V lost 0 bases and J 3 bases, leaving 6 bases between the germline ends. Germline V gene lookup returns CDR1 LNHNV and CDR2 YYDKDF (reference sequence). CDR3 bases: TGTGCCACCAGCAGAGAAGGGGATGGGGCCAACGTCCTGACTTTC. This translates into CATSREGDGANVLTF.

This clone occurred a few times. The rearrangement joins TRBV2 to TRBJ1-4; D is unresolved. This CDR3 is 13 amino acids long. Trimming pared 10 bases from V and 4 bases from J, leaving 13 bases between. Per the germline V gene, CDR1 is SNHLY and CDR2 is FYNNEI. The CDR3 is CATGRIYNEKLFF. The CDR3 DNA reads TGTGCCACTGGCCGAATATATAATGAAAAACTGTTTTTT.

This chain joins TRBV15 and TRBJ2-1, with D tentatively TRBD2 (5 bases). Trimming left V 5 bases short and J 0 bases short, with 8 bases between. This CDR3 has 14 amino acids. CDR1 is LNHNV and CDR2 is YYDKDF in the germline V gene (reference sequence). The CDR3 here is CATSPRVSYNEQFF. The CDR3 DNA reads as TGTGCCACCAGCCCGCGGGTCTCCTACAATGAGCAGTTCTTC.

The rearrangement links TRBV2 to TRBJ1-2; D might be TRBD1 (6 bases). Germline CDR1 reads SNHLY; CDR2 reads FYNNEI. The CDR3 contains 14 residues. The V gene lost 7 bases and the J gene lost 2 bases, with 14 bases spanning the gap. The CDR3 DNA reads as TGTGCCAGCACTCAGATTAGGGGGAACTATGGCTACACCTTC. Translated, it gives CASTQIRGNYGYTF. Full variable domain (missing parts from reference TRBV2 and TRBJ1-2): EPEVTQTPSHQVTQMGQEVILRCVPISNHLYFYWYRQILGQKVEFLVSFYNNEISEKSEIFDDQFSVERPDGSNFTLKIRSTKLEDSAMYFCASTQIRGNYGYTFGSGTRLTVV.

The chain combines TRBV28 with TRBJ2-1; possible D gene TRBD2, 5 bases. From germline, CDR1 is MDHEN and CDR2 SYDVKM. Trimming took 10 bases from V and 2 from J, leaving 18 bases between them. CDR3 length: 15 amino acids. The CDR3: CATVLGRGPYNEQFF. The CDR3 DNA follows: TGTGCCACCGTTTTAGGGAGAGGCCCCTACAATGAGCAGTTCTTC. Combining the CDR3 with reference TRBV28 and TRBJ2-1 gives the whole variable domain DVKVTQSSRYLVKRTGEKVFLECVQDMDHENMFWYRQDPGLGLRLIYFSYDVKMKEKGDIPEGYSVSREKKERFSLILESASTNQTSMYLCATVLGRGPYNEQFFGPGTRLTVL.

The chain combines TRBV6-2 or TRBV6-3 with TRBJ2-1; TRBD2 aligns across 14 bases. With V trimmed by 6 bases and J by 3 bases, 10 bases remained unmatched. The CDR3 is 18 amino acids. Germline V lookup: CDR1 MNHEY, CDR2 SVGEGT. Written as DNA, the CDR3 is TGTGCCAGCAGCGCCGGGACTAGCGGGAGAATTTACTACAATGAGCAGTTCTTC. Protein: CASSAGTSGRIYYNEQFF.